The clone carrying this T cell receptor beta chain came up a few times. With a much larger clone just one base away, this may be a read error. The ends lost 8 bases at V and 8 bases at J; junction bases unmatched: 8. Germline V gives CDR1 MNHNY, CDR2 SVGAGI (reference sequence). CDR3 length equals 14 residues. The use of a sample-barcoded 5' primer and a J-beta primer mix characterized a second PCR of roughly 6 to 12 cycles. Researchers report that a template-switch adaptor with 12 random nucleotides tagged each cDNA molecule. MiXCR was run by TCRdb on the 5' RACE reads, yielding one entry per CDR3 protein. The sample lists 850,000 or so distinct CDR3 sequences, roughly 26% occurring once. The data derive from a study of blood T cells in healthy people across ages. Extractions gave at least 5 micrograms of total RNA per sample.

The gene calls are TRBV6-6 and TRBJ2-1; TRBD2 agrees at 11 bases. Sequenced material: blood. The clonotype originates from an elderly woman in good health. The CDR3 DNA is TGTGCCAGCGTAGCGGGGGGGAATTACGATGAGCAGTTCTTC. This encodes CASVAGGNYDEQFF.